The rows below give T cell receptor beta chains drawn from one sample of a study of T cells in Graves' hyperthyroidism and ophthalmopathy. TCRdb reprocessed the multiplex PCR reads with MiXCR, giving one entry per CDR3 protein. Of 600,000 or so distinct CDR3 sequences listed, 15% to 20% are singletons. The sequenced material came from blood. The receptors shown here come from a woman younger than 45 with Graves' hyperthyroidism. CDR3s include the opening cysteine and the closing phenylalanine or tryptophan. A D gene is named only where the DNA matches it firmly. Rows may omit the clone size; those that give it use once, few, many or a size class.

size | J | V | D | CDR3 | DNA
many | TRBJ1-5 | TRBV11-2 | TRBD1 | CASSLDRDSYQPQHF | TGTGCCAGCAGCTTAGATAGGGACAGTTATCAGCCCCAGCATTTT
few | TRBJ1-1 | TRBV10-3 | . | CAISEGQGLNTEAFF | TGTGCCATCAGTGAGGGGCAGGGCCTGAACACTGAAGCTTTCTTT
. | TRBJ2-1 | TRBV12-3/TRBV12-4 | . | CASRLRDYNEQFF | TGTGCCAGCAGACTTAGAGACTACAATGAGCAGTTCTTC
. | TRBJ1-2 | TRBV19 | . | CASRPRGQFYGYTF | TGTGCCAGCCGACCCAGAGGGCAGTTCTATGGCTACACCTTC
. | TRBJ2-7 | TRBV6-1 | . | CASNPQPDNWYEQYF | TGTGCCAGCAATCCCCAGCCTGACAACTGGTACGAGCAGTACTTC
. | TRBJ2-3 | TRBV6-2/TRBV6-3 | TRBD2 | CASSYNAGVGTDTQYF | TGTGCCAGCAGTTACAACGCGGGAGTAGGCACAGATACGCAGTATTTT
. | TRBJ2-7 | TRBV29-1 | TRBD2 | CSVVTSGVISEQYF | TGCAGCGTTGTAACTAGCGGCGTTATAAGCGAGCAGTACTTC
. | TRBJ2-1 | TRBV6-2/TRBV6-3 | TRBD1 | CASSEGQSNEQFF | TGTGCCAGCAGCGAGGGACAGAGCAATGAGCAGTTCTTC
many | TRBJ2-1 | TRBV20-1 | TRBD2 | CSARTSGDYNEQFF | TGCAGTGCCCGGACTAGCGGGGATTACAATGAGCAGTTCTTC
many | TRBJ1-1 | TRBV7-2 | . | CASSLGPVNTEAFF | TGTGCCAGCAGCTTAGGACCGGTGAACACTGAAGCTTTCTTT